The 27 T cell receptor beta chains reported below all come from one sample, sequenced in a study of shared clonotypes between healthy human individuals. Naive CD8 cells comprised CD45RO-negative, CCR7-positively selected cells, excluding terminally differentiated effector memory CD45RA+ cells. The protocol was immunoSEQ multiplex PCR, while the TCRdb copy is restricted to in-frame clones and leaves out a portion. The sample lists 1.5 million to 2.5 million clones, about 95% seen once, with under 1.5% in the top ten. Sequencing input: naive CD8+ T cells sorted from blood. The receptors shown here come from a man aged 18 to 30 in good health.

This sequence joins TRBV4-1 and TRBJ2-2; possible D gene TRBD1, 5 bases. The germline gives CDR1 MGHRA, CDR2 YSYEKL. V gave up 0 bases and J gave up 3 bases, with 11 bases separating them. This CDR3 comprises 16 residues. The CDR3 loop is CASSQDSAGYTGELFF. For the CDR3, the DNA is TGCGCCAGCAGCCAAGATTCCGCAGGGTACACCGGGGAGCTGTTTTTT.

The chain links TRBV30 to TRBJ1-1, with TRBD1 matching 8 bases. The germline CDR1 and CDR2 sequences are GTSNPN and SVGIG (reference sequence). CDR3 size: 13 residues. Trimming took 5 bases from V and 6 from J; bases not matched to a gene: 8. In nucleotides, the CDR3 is TGTGCCTGGCGACAGGGGAGGGGTGCTGAAGCTTTCTTT. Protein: CAWRQGRGAEAFF. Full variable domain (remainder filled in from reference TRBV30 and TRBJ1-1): SQTIHQWPATLVQPVGSPLSLECTVEGTSNPNLYWYRQAAGRGLQLLFYSVGIGQISSEVPQNLSASRPQDRQFILSSKKLLLSDSGFYLCAWRQGRGAEAFFGQGTRLTVV.

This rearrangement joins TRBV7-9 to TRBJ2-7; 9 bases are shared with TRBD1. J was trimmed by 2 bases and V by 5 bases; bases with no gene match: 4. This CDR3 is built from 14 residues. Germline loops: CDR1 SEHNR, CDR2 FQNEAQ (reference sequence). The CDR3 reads CASSPDRGTYEQYF. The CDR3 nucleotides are TGTGCCAGCAGCCCGGACAGGGGTACCTACGAGCAGTACTTC.

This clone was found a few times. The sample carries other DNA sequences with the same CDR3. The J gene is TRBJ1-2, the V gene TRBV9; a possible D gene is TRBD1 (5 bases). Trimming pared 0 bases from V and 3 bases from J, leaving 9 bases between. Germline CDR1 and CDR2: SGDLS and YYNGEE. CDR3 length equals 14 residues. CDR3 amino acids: CASSVGGGDYGYTF. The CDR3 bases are TGTGCCAGCAGCGTAGGTGGAGGGGACTATGGCTACACCTTC.

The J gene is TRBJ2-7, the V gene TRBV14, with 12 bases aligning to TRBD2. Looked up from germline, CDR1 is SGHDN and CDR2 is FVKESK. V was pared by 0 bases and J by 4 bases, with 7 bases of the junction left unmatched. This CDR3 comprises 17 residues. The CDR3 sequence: CASSQDWTSGVPYEQYF. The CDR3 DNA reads TGTGCCAGCAGCCAAGATTGGACTAGCGGGGTCCCTTACGAGCAGTACTTC.

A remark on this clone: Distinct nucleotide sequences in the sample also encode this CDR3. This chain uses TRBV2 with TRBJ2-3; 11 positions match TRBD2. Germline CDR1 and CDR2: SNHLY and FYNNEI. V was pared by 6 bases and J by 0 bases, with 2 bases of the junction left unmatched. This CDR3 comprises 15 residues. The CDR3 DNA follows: TGTGCCAGCAGAGGGACTAGCGGTAGCACAGATACGCAGTATTTT. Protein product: CASRGTSGSTDTQYF.

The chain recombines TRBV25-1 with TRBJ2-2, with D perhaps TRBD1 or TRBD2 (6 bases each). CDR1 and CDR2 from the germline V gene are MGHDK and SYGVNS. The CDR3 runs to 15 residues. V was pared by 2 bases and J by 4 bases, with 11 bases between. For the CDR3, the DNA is TGTGCCAGCAGTGAACGAGGAGGGGGCACCGGGGAGCTGTTTTTT. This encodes CASSERGGGTGELFF.

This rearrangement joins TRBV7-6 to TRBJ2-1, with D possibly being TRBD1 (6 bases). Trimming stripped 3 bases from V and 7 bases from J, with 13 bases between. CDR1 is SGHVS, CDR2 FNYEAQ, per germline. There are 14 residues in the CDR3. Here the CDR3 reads CASSLAGERNEQFF. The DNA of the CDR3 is TGTGCCAGCAGCTTGGCAGGGGAGCGGAATGAGCAGTTCTTC.

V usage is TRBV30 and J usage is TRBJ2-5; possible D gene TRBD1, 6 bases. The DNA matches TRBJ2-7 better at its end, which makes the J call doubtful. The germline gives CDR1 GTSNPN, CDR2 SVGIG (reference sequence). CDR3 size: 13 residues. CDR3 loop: CACLGDKTYEQYF. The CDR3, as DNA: TGTGCCTGCCTCGGGGACAAAACCTACGAGCAGTACTTC.

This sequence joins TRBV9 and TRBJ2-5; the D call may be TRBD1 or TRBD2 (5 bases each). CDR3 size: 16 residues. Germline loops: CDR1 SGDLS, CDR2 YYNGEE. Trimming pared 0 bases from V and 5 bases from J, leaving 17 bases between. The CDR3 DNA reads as TGTGCCAGCAGCGTAGCTACAGGAGGCCTTGCGGAGACCCAGTACTTC. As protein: CASSVATGGLAETQYF.

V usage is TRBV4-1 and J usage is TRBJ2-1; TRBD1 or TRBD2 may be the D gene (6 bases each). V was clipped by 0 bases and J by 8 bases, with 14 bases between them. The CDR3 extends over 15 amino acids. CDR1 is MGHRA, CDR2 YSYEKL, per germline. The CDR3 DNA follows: TGCGCCAGCAGCCAAGATGGGGGCCGCGGGGATGAGCAGTTCTTC. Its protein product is CASSQDGGRGDEQFF.

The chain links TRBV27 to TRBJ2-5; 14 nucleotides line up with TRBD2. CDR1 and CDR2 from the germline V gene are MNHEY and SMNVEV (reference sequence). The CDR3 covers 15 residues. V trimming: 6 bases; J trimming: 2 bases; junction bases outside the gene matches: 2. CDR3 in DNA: TGTGCCAGCAGGGGGACTAGCGGGGGACAAGAGACCCAGTACTTC. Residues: CASRGTSGGQETQYF.

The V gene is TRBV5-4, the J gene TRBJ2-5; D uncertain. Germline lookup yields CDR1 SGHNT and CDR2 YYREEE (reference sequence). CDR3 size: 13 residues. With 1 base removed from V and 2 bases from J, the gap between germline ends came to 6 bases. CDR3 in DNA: TGTGCCAGCAGCTTGCAGGTTCAAGAGACCCAGTACTTC. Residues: CASSLQVQETQYF.

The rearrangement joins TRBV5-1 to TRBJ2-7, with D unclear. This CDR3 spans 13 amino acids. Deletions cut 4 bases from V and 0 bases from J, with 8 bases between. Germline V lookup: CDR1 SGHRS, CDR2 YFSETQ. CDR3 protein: CASSIGYSYEQYF. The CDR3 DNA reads TGCGCCAGCAGCATCGGATACTCCTACGAGCAGTACTTC. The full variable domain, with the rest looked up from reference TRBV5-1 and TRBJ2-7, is KAGVTQTPRYLIKTRGQQVTLSCSPISGHRSVSWYQQTPGQGLQFLFEYFSETQRNKGNFPGRFSGRQFSNSRSEMNVSTLELGDSALYLCASSIGYSYEQYFGPGTRLTVT.

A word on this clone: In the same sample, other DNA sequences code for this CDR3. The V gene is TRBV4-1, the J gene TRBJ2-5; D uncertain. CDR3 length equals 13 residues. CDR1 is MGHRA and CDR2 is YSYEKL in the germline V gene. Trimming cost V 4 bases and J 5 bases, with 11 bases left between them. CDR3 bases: TGCGCCAGCAGCCTCCGAGTAGGGGAGACCCAGTACTTC. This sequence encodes CASSLRVGETQYF.

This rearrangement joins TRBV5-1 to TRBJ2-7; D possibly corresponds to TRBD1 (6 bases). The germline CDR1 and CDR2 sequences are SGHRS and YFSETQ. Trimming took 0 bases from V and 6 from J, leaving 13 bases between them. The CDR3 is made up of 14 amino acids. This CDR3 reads CASSLAVQGPEQYF. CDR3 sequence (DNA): TGCGCCAGCAGCTTGGCCGTACAGGGCCCCGAGCAGTACTTC.

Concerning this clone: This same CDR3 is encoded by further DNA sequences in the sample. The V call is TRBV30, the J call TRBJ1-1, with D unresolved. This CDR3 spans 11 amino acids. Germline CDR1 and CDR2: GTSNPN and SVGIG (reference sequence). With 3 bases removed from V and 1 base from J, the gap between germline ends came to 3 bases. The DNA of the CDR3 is TGTGCCTGGAGAGGGAACACTGAAGCTTTCTTT. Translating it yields CAWRGNTEAFF.

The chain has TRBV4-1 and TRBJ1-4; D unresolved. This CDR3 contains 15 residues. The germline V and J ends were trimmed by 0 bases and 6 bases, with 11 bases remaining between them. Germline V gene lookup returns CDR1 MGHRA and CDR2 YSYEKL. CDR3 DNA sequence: TGCGCCAGCAGCCAAGATTCGGGGTCTTATGAAAAACTGTTTTTT. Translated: CASSQDSGSYEKLFF.

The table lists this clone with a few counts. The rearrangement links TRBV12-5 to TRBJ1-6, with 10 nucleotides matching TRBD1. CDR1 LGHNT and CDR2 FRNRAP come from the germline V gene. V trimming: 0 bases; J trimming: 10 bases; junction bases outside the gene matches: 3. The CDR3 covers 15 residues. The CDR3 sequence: CASGLVDRGFSPLHF. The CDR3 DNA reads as TGTGCTAGTGGTTTGGTGGACAGGGGGTTCTCACCCCTCCACTTT.

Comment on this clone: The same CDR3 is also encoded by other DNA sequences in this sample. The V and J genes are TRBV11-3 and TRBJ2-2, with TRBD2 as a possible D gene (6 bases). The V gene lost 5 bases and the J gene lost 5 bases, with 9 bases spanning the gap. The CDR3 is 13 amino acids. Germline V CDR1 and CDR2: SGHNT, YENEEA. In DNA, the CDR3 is TGTGCCAGCAGCCTGGCGGGAACCGGGGAGCTGTTTTTT. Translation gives CASSLAGTGELFF. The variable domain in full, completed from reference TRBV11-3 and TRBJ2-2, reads EAGVVQSPRYKIIEKKQPVAFWCNPISGHNTLYWYLQNLGQGPELLIRYENEEAVDDSQLPKDRFSAERLKGVDSTLKIQPAELGDSAVYLCASSLAGTGELFFGEGSRLTVL.

The CDR3 DNA reads TGTGCCAGCTCACCGGACAGGGCCCAAGAGACCCAGTACTTC. Translation gives CASSPDRAQETQYF. The J gene is TRBJ2-5, the V gene TRBV18; 8 bases align to TRBD1. CDR3 length equals 14 residues. Germline CDR1 and CDR2: KGHSH and LQKENI. The junction had 1 base not matched to a gene; V was cut back by 3 bases and J by 1 base.

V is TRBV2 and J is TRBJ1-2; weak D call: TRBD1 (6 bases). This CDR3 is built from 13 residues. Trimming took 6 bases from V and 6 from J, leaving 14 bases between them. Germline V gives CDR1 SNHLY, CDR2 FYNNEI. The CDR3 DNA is TGTGCCAGCAGAGAACAGGGCTCGGATGGCTACACCTTC. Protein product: CASREQGSDGYTF.

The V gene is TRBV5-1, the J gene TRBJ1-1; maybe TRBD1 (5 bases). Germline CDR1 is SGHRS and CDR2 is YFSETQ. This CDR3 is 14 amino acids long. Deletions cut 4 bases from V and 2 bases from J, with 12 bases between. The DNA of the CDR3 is TGCGCCAGCAGCGTCGGACAACTCAACACTGAAGCTTTCTTT. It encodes CASSVGQLNTEAFF.

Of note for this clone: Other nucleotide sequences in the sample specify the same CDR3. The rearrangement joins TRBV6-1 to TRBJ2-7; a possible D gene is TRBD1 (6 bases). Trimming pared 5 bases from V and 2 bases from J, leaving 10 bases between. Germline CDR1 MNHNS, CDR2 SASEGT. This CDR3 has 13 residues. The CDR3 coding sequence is TGTGCCAGCAGTTTGGACAGAACCTACGAGCAGTACTTC. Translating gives CASSLDRTYEQYF.

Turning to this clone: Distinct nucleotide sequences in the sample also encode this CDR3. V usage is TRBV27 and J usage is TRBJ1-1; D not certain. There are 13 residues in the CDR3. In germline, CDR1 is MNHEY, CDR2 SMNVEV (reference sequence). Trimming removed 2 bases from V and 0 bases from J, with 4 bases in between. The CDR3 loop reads CASSLALNTEAFF. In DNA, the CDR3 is TGTGCCAGCAGTTTAGCCTTGAACACTGAAGCTTTCTTT.

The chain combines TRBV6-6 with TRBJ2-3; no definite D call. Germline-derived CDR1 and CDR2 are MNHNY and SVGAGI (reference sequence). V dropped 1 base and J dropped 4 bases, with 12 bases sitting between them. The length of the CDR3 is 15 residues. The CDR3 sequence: CASSYYDPVADTQYF. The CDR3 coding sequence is TGTGCCAGCAGTTACTATGACCCTGTGGCAGATACGCAGTATTTT.

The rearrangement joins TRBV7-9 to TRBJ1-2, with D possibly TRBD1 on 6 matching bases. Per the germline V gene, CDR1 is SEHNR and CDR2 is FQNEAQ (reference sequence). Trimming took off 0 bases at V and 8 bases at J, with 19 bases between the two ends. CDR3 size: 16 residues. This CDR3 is CASSLAALTGGEGYTF. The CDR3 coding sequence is TGTGCCAGCAGCTTAGCAGCCCTGACAGGCGGTGAGGGCTACACCTTC.